Listed here are 23 T cell receptor beta chains from one sample, sequenced in a study of cytomegalovirus exposure and HLA in healthy donors. Data came from immunoSEQ multiplex PCR; TCRdb stores just in-frame clones and leaves some out. The sample has fewer than 250,000 clones; over 70% are singletons. Source material: PBMCs. These receptors were collected from a woman aged 25 to 39 in good health and CMV-seropositive.

The table lists this clone with a count of one. The chain joins TRBV5-1 to TRBJ1-1; no definite D call. Deletions cut 4 bases from V and 4 bases from J, with 14 bases between. The CDR3 consists of 14 residues. CDR1 is SGHRS, CDR2 YFSETQ, per germline. CDR3 bases: TGCGCCAGCAGCCCTCAACCAGTGGGCACTGAAGCTTTCTTT. It is translated as CASSPQPVGTEAFF. Together with reference TRBV5-1 and TRBJ1-1, the CDR3 gives the full variable domain: KAGVTQTPRYLIKTRGQQVTLSCSPISGHRSVSWYQQTPGQGLQFLFEYFSETQRNKGNFPGRFSGRQFSNSRSEMNVSTLELGDSALYLCASSPQPVGTEAFFGQGTRLTVV.

V is TRBV28 and J is TRBJ2-7, with 7 bases lining up with TRBD2. V gave up 10 bases and J gave up 0 bases; unmatched junction bases: 18. This CDR3 has 17 residues. The germline V gene encodes CDR1 MDHEN and CDR2 SYDVKM. The DNA of the CDR3 is TGTGCCACCGAGGGGCATCCGAGTACGGGGGGCTCCTACGAGCAGTACTTC. The encoded protein is CATEGHPSTGGSYEQYF.

This chain connects TRBV27 to TRBJ2-7; TRBD2 might be the D (6 bases). This CDR3 comprises 14 residues. Trimming shortened V by 5 bases and J by 3 bases, and 14 bases separated the two germline ends. Germline CDR1 reads MNHEY; CDR2 reads SMNVEV (reference sequence). The CDR3 bases are TGTGCCAGCAGTCGAACGGGAGAAATCTACGAGCAGTACTTC. It specifies CASSRTGEIYEQYF.

The gene calls are TRBV7-8 and TRBJ1-4; a possible D gene is TRBD1 (5 bases). This CDR3 comprises 13 residues. With 3 bases removed from V and 8 bases from J, the gap between germline ends came to 10 bases. Germline V gives CDR1 SGHVS, CDR2 FQNEAQ. The CDR3 is CASSFGTSEKLFF. In DNA, the CDR3 is TGTGCCAGCAGCTTTGGGACCTCGGAAAAACTGTTTTTT.

The chain employs TRBV27 and TRBJ2-1, with TRBD2 identical over 12 bases. CDR1 is MNHEY and CDR2 is SMNVEV in the germline V gene (reference sequence). The CDR3 totals 19 residues. The trim removed 5 bases at V and 7 bases at J, leaving 18 bases unmatched. CDR3 sequence: CASSTLEGRGLAGTNEQFF. The CDR3 DNA follows: TGTGCCAGCAGTACCCTTGAGGGGAGAGGACTAGCGGGGACTAATGAGCAGTTCTTC.

The chain employs TRBV27 and TRBJ2-2; D is unclear. Germline values: CDR1 MNHEY, CDR2 SMNVEV (reference sequence). There are 13 residues in the CDR3. V lost 4 bases and J 7 bases, leaving 10 bases between the germline ends. The CDR3 is CASSSGGNGELFF. CDR3 sequence (DNA): TGTGCCAGCAGTTCTGGCGGTAACGGGGAGCTGTTTTTT.

DNA of the CDR3: TGTGCCAGCTCTACGGCCAGACGGGGCTACACCTTC. It is translated as CASSTARRGYTF. This chain connects TRBV6-6 to TRBJ1-2; D unresolved. Germline-derived CDR1 and CDR2 are MNHNY and SVGAGI (reference sequence). Trimming shortened V by 8 bases and J by 8 bases, and 15 bases separated the two germline ends. The CDR3 totals 12 residues.

The rearrangement joins TRBV4-3 to TRBJ1-2; D is undetermined. The CDR3 length is 13 residues. The germline CDR1 and CDR2 sequences are LGHNA and YSLEER. The V gene lost 0 bases and the J gene lost 4 bases, with 6 bases spanning the gap. As DNA, the CDR3 is TGCGCCAGCAGCCAAGACGAGGGCTATGGCTACACCTTC. Protein: CASSQDEGYGYTF.

V usage is TRBV30 and J usage is TRBJ1-2; TRBD1 matches at 9 bases. The V gene's germline CDR1 is GTSNPN and CDR2 SVGIG (reference sequence). This CDR3 has 14 residues. With V trimmed by 4 bases and J by 4 bases, 7 bases remained unmatched. The CDR3 DNA follows: TGTGCCTGGAACAGGGACAGGGACGTCTATGGCTACACCTTC. Translated: CAWNRDRDVYGYTF.

This chain connects TRBV18 to TRBJ1-5; D call uncertain. The CDR3 runs to 14 residues. Trimming removed 1 base at V and 4 bases at J, with 8 bases between. CDR1 KGHSH and CDR2 LQKENI come from the germline V gene. CDR3 sequence: CASSPLGGNQPQHF. CDR3 DNA sequence: TGTGCCAGCTCACCACTGGGAGGGAATCAGCCCCAGCATTTT.

This clone appeared many times. J is TRBJ2-7 and V is TRBV11-2, with 7 bases fitting TRBD2. The V gene end was trimmed by 1 base and the J gene end by 3 bases; junction bases not matched to a gene: 3. In germline, CDR1 is SGHAT, CDR2 FQNNGV. There are 14 residues in the CDR3. The CDR3: CASSLGEGFYEQYF. The CDR3 DNA sequence: TGTGCCAGCAGCTTAGGGGAGGGTTTCTACGAGCAGTACTTC.

The V gene is TRBV27, the J gene TRBJ1-2; 10 bases map to TRBD1. Germline lookup yields CDR1 MNHEY and CDR2 SMNVEV (reference sequence). The CDR3 runs 15 residues. J gave up 3 bases and V 1 base, and 2 bases lay outside the gene matches. The DNA of the CDR3 is TGTGCCAGCAGTTTATTTGGGACAGGGGACTATGGCTACACCTTC. Protein product: CASSLFGTGDYGYTF.

The rearrangement uses TRBV2 and TRBJ2-7, with D unclear. CDR1 is SNHLY, CDR2 FYNNEI, per germline. The CDR3 has 14 amino acids. Trimming left V 6 bases short and J 0 bases short, with 12 bases between. CDR3 loop: CASRARDGSYEQYF. The CDR3, as DNA: TGTGCCAGCAGGGCGAGAGACGGCTCCTACGAGCAGTACTTC. Combining the CDR3 with reference TRBV2 and TRBJ2-7 gives the whole variable domain EPEVTQTPSHQVTQMGQEVILRCVPISNHLYFYWYRQILGQKVEFLVSFYNNEISEKSEIFDDQFSVERPDGSNFTLKIRSTKLEDSAMYFCASRARDGSYEQYFGPGTRLTVT.

The chain couples TRBV6-5 to TRBJ1-4; a weak D match, TRBD1 (6 bases). In germline, CDR1 is MNHEY, CDR2 SVGAGI. This CDR3 is 16 amino acids long. V was trimmed by 0 bases and J by 8 bases, leaving 16 bases between them. The CDR3: CASSYSGKGVREKLFF. In DNA, the CDR3 is TGTGCCAGCAGTTACTCAGGGAAGGGGGTTAGGGAAAAACTGTTTTTT.

This clone was seen only once. This sequence joins TRBV6-1 and TRBJ1-2; 7 nucleotides match TRBD1. The V gene's germline CDR1 is MNHNS and CDR2 SASEGT. The CDR3 is 16 amino acids. Trimming at V came to 1 base and at J to 1 base, leaving 6 bases not matched to a gene. The CDR3 sequence is CASSEEGALHNYGYTF. As DNA, the CDR3 is TGTGCCAGCAGTGAAGAGGGGGCACTCCATAACTATGGCTACACCTTC.

The V call is TRBV7-9, the J call TRBJ2-7; unclear D gene. Germline lookup yields CDR1 SEHNR and CDR2 FQNEAQ (reference sequence). Trimming cost V 1 base and J 0 bases, with 10 bases left between them. The CDR3 consists of 15 residues. CDR3 residues: CASSLDQPSSYEQYF. CDR3 bases: TGTGCCAGCAGCTTAGACCAGCCGAGCTCCTACGAGCAGTACTTC.

The rearrangement joins TRBV18 to TRBJ2-7, with 10 bases identical to TRBD1. The CDR3 extends over 14 amino acids. J was trimmed by 6 bases and V by 5 bases; bases with no gene match: 7. Germline V lookup: CDR1 KGHSH, CDR2 LQKENI. CDR3 in amino acids: CASSAGQGQTEQYF. The CDR3 nucleotides read TGTGCCAGCTCAGCGGGACAGGGGCAGACCGAGCAGTACTTC.

The chain employs TRBV28 and TRBJ1-4; D is uncertain. V lost 4 bases and J lost 1, with 13 bases in between. CDR3 length: 16 amino acids. Germline CDR1 is MDHEN and CDR2 is SYDVKM. This chain's CDR3 is CASSSDTSGTNEKLFF. The CDR3 DNA reads TGTGCCAGCAGTTCCGACACTAGCGGAACTAATGAAAAACTGTTTTTT.

Notes on this clone: Mismatch with germline at one junction end may stem from a read error. The chain combines TRBV19 with TRBJ2-7; TRBD2 matches 8 bases. CDR3 length: 11 amino acids. Per the germline V gene, CDR1 is LNHDA and CDR2 is SQIVND (reference sequence). Here the CDR3 DNA reads TGTGCCAGTGGGGAATCGGGACTAGTAATATTC. Translating it yields CASGESGLVIF. Looking up the rest from reference TRBV19 and TRBJ2-7 gives the full variable domain: DGGITQSPKYLFRKEGQNVTLSCEQNLNHDAMYWYRQDPGQGLRLIYYSQIVNDFQKGDIAEGYSVSREKKESFPLTVTSAQKNPTAFYLCASGESGLVIFGPGTRLTVT.

The rearrangement joins TRBV6-5 to TRBJ1-1; 8 bases are a match to TRBD1. The CDR3 totals 15 residues. Germline CDR1 is MNHEY and CDR2 is SVGAGI. Trimming removed 6 bases from V and 4 bases from J; junction bases left unmatched: 10. CDR3 protein: CASSRYRGISTEAFF. For the CDR3, the DNA is TGTGCCAGCAGCCGGTACAGGGGGATAAGCACTGAAGCTTTCTTT.

This chain joins TRBV6-5 and TRBJ1-5; D call uncertain. This CDR3 is 13 amino acids long. Trimming took 5 bases from V and 5 from J, leaving 10 bases between them. Per the germline V gene, CDR1 is MNHEY and CDR2 is SVGAGI. CDR3 amino acids: CASSRVKDQPQHF. DNA for the CDR3: TGTGCCAGCAGTAGGGTTAAGGATCAGCCCCAGCATTTT.

This clone was counted only a few times. The chain recombines TRBV19 with TRBJ1-1; unclear D gene. The CDR3 sequence is 14 residues long. Germline CDR1 LNHDA, CDR2 SQIVND (reference sequence). Trimming took off 10 bases at V and 2 bases at J, with 17 bases between the two ends. The CDR3 nucleotides read TGTGCCATACGCACAAACGTCGTAAACACTGAAGCTTTCTTT. Translating gives CAIRTNVVNTEAFF.

J is TRBJ2-2 and V is TRBV30, with D unresolved. The CDR3 covers 11 residues. Germline V lookup: CDR1 GTSNPN, CDR2 SVGIG (reference sequence). V lost 3 bases and J lost 4, with 3 bases in between. The CDR3 nucleotides are TGTGCCTGGAGCCGCACCGGGGAGCTGTTTTTT. It is translated as CAWSRTGELFF.